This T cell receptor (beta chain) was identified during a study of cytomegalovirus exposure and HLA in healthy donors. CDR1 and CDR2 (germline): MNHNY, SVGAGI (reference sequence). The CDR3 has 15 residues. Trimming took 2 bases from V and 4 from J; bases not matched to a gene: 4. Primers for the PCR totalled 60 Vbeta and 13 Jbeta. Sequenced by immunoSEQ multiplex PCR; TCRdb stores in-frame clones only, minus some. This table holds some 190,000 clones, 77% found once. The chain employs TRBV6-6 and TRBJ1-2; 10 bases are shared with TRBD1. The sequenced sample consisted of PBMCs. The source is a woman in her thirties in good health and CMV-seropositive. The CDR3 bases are TGTGCCAGCAGTTACAGAGACAGGGGGCCCTATGGCTACACCTTC. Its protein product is CASSYRDRGPYGYTF.